Listed below are T cell receptor beta chains from one sample, sequenced in a study of T cell changes during pregnancy in multiple sclerosis. Sequencing was performed with immunoSEQ multiplex PCR; in TCRdb, only in-frame clones are kept and a portion is missing. The table lists approximately 92,000 clones, 85% to 95% of them singletons, with roughly 0.95% in the top ten. The sequenced sample was peripheral blood, obtained after pregnancy. The receptors stem from a female donor with multiple sclerosis, enrolled in a pregnancy study. The CDR3 runs from the conserved cysteine through the conserved F or W. D genes are given only for firm matches. Expanded clones get a size class; other rows say once, few or many, or leave the size out.

J gene: TRBJ1-4; D gene: .; V gene: TRBV4-3; clone size: .; CDR3 DNA: TGCGCCAGCAGCCAAGATTTTGCGTCTTCTAATGAAAAACTGTTTTTT; CDR3 protein: CASSQDFASSNEKLFF
J gene: TRBJ2-2; D gene: .; V gene: TRBV6-1; clone size: .; CDR3 DNA: TGTGCCAGCAGCTCGACAGACCACACCGGGGAGCTGTTTTTT; CDR3 protein: CASSSTDHTGELFF
J gene: TRBJ2-3; D gene: TRBD2; V gene: TRBV7-8; clone size: .; CDR3 DNA: TGTGCCAGCAGCTTACTGGTGCTAGCGGGCAGCACAGATACGCAGTATTTT; CDR3 protein: CASSLLVLAGSTDTQYF
J gene: TRBJ2-3; D gene: .; V gene: TRBV29-1; clone size: .; CDR3 DNA: TGCAGCGTTGAAGACCAGACAGGCCCTAGCACAGATACGCAGTATTTT; CDR3 protein: CSVEDQTGPSTDTQYF
J gene: TRBJ1-1; D gene: .; V gene: TRBV29-1; clone size: .; CDR3 DNA: TGCAGCGTTCAGGGTGTCACTGAAGCTTTCTTT; CDR3 protein: CSVQGVTEAFF
J gene: TRBJ2-7; D gene: TRBD2; V gene: TRBV7-9; clone size: .; CDR3 DNA: TGTGCCAGCAGCTTAGAGGCGGGAGGGTTCGTCGAGCAGTACTTC; CDR3 protein: CASSLEAGGFVEQYF
J gene: TRBJ2-3; D gene: .; V gene: TRBV5-1; clone size: .; CDR3 DNA: TGCGCCAGCAGCTTAAGGGGACTTCGCACAGATACGCAGTATTTT; CDR3 protein: CASSLRGLRTDTQYF
J gene: TRBJ2-3; D gene: TRBD2; V gene: TRBV6-4; clone size: .; CDR3 DNA: TGTGCCAGCAGTGAAGCGGGAGGCACAGATACGCAGTATTTT; CDR3 protein: CASSEAGGTDTQYF
J gene: TRBJ1-5; D gene: .; V gene: TRBV7-9; clone size: .; CDR3 DNA: TGTGCCAGCAGCTTCGGTAATCAGCCCCAGCATTTT; CDR3 protein: CASSFGNQPQHF
J gene: TRBJ2-7; D gene: TRBD2; V gene: TRBV6-5; clone size: .; CDR3 DNA: TGTGCCAGCAGTTACAGTCTGGAGACTAGCGCCTACGAGCAGTACTTC; CDR3 protein: CASSYSLETSAYEQYF
J gene: TRBJ2-3; D gene: TRBD2; V gene: TRBV5-4; clone size: .; CDR3 DNA: TGTGCCAGCACCCCGCTAGCGGGATTGACAGATACGCAGTATTTT; CDR3 protein: CASTPLAGLTDTQYF
J gene: TRBJ1-5; D gene: TRBD1; V gene: TRBV4-1; clone size: .; CDR3 DNA: TGCGCCAGCAGCCAAGATATAGCGGACAGGGGAGATCAGCCCCAGCATTTT; CDR3 protein: CASSQDIADRGDQPQHF
J gene: TRBJ2-1; D gene: .; V gene: TRBV4-2; clone size: .; CDR3 DNA: TGTGCCAGCAGCACCCGGGACTCTGCCGCCGATGAGCAGTTCTTC; CDR3 protein: CASSTRDSAADEQFF
J gene: TRBJ2-1; D gene: TRBD1; V gene: TRBV27; clone size: once; CDR3 DNA: TGTGCCAGCCAACACAACCCGGACAGGCAGTACAATGAGCAGTTCTTC; CDR3 protein: CASQHNPDRQYNEQFF
J gene: TRBJ1-5; D gene: .; V gene: TRBV28; clone size: .; CDR3 DNA: TGTGCCAGCAGCCCCCCGGGTAGCAATCAGCCCCAGCATTTT; CDR3 protein: CASSPPGSNQPQHF
J gene: TRBJ1-1; D gene: TRBD1; V gene: TRBV7-9; clone size: once; CDR3 DNA: TGTGCCAGCAGCTTCGGACAGGGCGGGTACACTGAAGCTTTCTTT; CDR3 protein: CASSFGQGGYTEAFF
J gene: TRBJ2-5; D gene: TRBD2; V gene: TRBV25-1; clone size: once; CDR3 DNA: TGTGCCAGCAGTGAAGGGACTAGCGGGAAGGAGACCCAGTACTTC; CDR3 protein: CASSEGTSGKETQYF
J gene: TRBJ1-2; D gene: .; V gene: TRBV30; clone size: .; CDR3 DNA: TGTGCCTGGAGTACACGGGGGAGATACTATGGCTACACCTTC; CDR3 protein: CAWSTRGRYYGYTF
J gene: TRBJ2-7; D gene: .; V gene: TRBV23-1; clone size: once; CDR3 DNA: TGCGCCACCCCCCGGGACTACGAGCAGTACTTC; CDR3 protein: CATPRDYEQYF
J gene: TRBJ1-1; D gene: TRBD1; V gene: TRBV7-8; clone size: .; CDR3 DNA: TGTGCCAGCAGCCTGACAGGGGCTGAAGCTTTCTTT; CDR3 protein: CASSLTGAEAFF
J gene: TRBJ2-3; D gene: .; V gene: TRBV5-4; clone size: .; CDR3 DNA: TGTGCCAGCAGCCCCCGCCAGGATACGCAGTATTTT; CDR3 protein: CASSPRQDTQYF
J gene: TRBJ2-6; D gene: .; V gene: TRBV19; clone size: once; CDR3 DNA: TGTGCCAGTAGTGTTGAGGGTCCTGGGGCCAACGTCCTGACTTTC; CDR3 protein: CASSVEGPGANVLTF
J gene: TRBJ1-1; D gene: .; V gene: TRBV28; clone size: .; CDR3 DNA: TGTGCCAGCAGTTCCCGCCGGGAAGCTTTCTTT; CDR3 protein: CASSSRREAFF
J gene: TRBJ1-2; D gene: TRBD1; V gene: TRBV29-1; clone size: .; CDR3 DNA: TGCAGCGTTGAACCCCTCGGGACAGGGAGTGGCTACACCTTC; CDR3 protein: CSVEPLGTGSGYTF
J gene: TRBJ2-7; D gene: .; V gene: TRBV11-2; clone size: .; CDR3 DNA: TGTGCCAGCAGCTCTAACACACGAGGCTACGAGCAGTACTTC; CDR3 protein: CASSSNTRGYEQYF
J gene: TRBJ2-5; D gene: TRBD2; V gene: TRBV11-3; clone size: .; CDR3 DNA: TGTGCCAGCAGCTCGCCCGCCAGCGGGAGGGGGCAAGAGACCCAGTACTTC; CDR3 protein: CASSSPASGRGQETQYF
J gene: TRBJ2-7; D gene: .; V gene: TRBV6-1; clone size: .; CDR3 DNA: TGTGCCAGTGAGTGGCGTGGGGCCTCCTACGAGCAGTACTTC; CDR3 protein: CASEWRGASYEQYF
J gene: TRBJ1-1; D gene: .; V gene: TRBV19; clone size: few; CDR3 DNA: TGTGCCAGTAGCCGCAATAGGGGTGTGAACACTGAAGCTTTCTTT; CDR3 protein: CASSRNRGVNTEAFF
J gene: TRBJ1-5; D gene: TRBD1; V gene: TRBV5-5; clone size: .; CDR3 DNA: TGTGCCAGCAGCTTCGGGACAGGGGTTATACAGCCCCAGCATTTT; CDR3 protein: CASSFGTGVIQPQHF
J gene: TRBJ2-7; D gene: TRBD1; V gene: TRBV6-5; clone size: .; CDR3 DNA: TGTGCCAGCTGGGACAGGGGATACACCTACGAGCAGTACTTC; CDR3 protein: CASWDRGYTYEQYF
J gene: TRBJ1-1; D gene: .; V gene: TRBV5-1; clone size: .; CDR3 DNA: TGCGCCAGCAGATTGACGGGATATTCGCCTAGAAAAGCTTTCTTT; CDR3 protein: CASRLTGYSPRKAFF
J gene: TRBJ2-6; D gene: TRBD1; V gene: TRBV27; clone size: .; CDR3 DNA: TGTGCCAGCACCTTATCCCCGGACAGGGGTCCTCTCTCTGGGGCCAACGTCCTGACTTTC; CDR3 protein: CASTLSPDRGPLSGANVLTF
J gene: TRBJ2-1; D gene: TRBD1; V gene: TRBV27; clone size: once; CDR3 DNA: TGTGCCAGCAGTTTGACAGGGTACAATGAGCAGTTCTTC; CDR3 protein: CASSLTGYNEQFF
J gene: TRBJ2-3; D gene: TRBD2; V gene: TRBV2; clone size: .; CDR3 DNA: TGTGCCAGCTGGGGGACTAGCGGAACCCGGGCAGATACGCAGTATTTT; CDR3 protein: CASWGTSGTRADTQYF
J gene: TRBJ2-1; D gene: TRBD2; V gene: TRBV2; clone size: .; CDR3 DNA: TGTGCCAGCAGTGATGGGGGGACTAGCGGGAGTTCAGCCTACAATGAGCAGTTCTTC; CDR3 protein: CASSDGGTSGSSAYNEQFF
J gene: TRBJ1-5; D gene: .; V gene: TRBV6-1; clone size: once; CDR3 DNA: TGTGCCAGCAGTGAAGCTCCCCCTAGGGCAGGGAGGAAGCCCCAGCATTTT; CDR3 protein: CASSEAPPRAGRKPQHF
J gene: TRBJ1-2; D gene: TRBD1; V gene: TRBV5-8; clone size: .; CDR3 DNA: TGTGCCAGCAGTTACCCGGGACAGGAATTCTATGGCTACACCTTC; CDR3 protein: CASSYPGQEFYGYTF
J gene: TRBJ1-2; D gene: .; V gene: TRBV9; clone size: .; CDR3 DNA: TGTGCCAGCAGCCGTGGCAGGGAAGCAGGCTACACCTTC; CDR3 protein: CASSRGREAGYTF
J gene: TRBJ1-2; D gene: .; V gene: TRBV7-6; clone size: .; CDR3 DNA: TGTGCCAGCAGCTTAACATCGTGGGGGCCAGGGGTCGTTAACTATGGCTACACCTTC; CDR3 protein: CASSLTSWGPGVVNYGYTF
J gene: TRBJ1-5; D gene: .; V gene: TRBV28; clone size: .; CDR3 DNA: TGTGCCAGCAGTATTTCAGCAGGGATTGGCAATCAGCCCCAGCATTTT; CDR3 protein: CASSISAGIGNQPQHF
J gene: TRBJ2-2; D gene: TRBD2; V gene: TRBV14; clone size: .; CDR3 DNA: TGTGCCAGCAGCCAACCCACGGGGTCGGGAGGTCGAACCGGGGAGCTGTTTTTT; CDR3 protein: CASSQPTGSGGRTGELFF
J gene: TRBJ2-1; D gene: .; V gene: TRBV7-9; clone size: .; CDR3 DNA: TGTGCCAGCAGCGCAATGTCGAGACTAGGTTCCTACAATGAGCAGTTCTTC; CDR3 protein: CASSAMSRLGSYNEQFF
J gene: TRBJ2-3; D gene: TRBD1; V gene: TRBV28; clone size: .; CDR3 DNA: TGTGCCAGCAGTATAGGGACAGGGGGCACAGATACGCAGTATTTT; CDR3 protein: CASSIGTGGTDTQYF
J gene: TRBJ1-5; D gene: .; V gene: TRBV28; clone size: once; CDR3 DNA: TGTGCCAGCAGTCTGGACAGTGTCAATCAGCCCCAGCATTTT; CDR3 protein: CASSLDSVNQPQHF
J gene: TRBJ2-7; D gene: .; V gene: TRBV5-6; clone size: .; CDR3 DNA: TGTGCCAGCAGCTTTATCATGCGGGGCTCCTACGAGCAGTACTTC; CDR3 protein: CASSFIMRGSYEQYF
J gene: TRBJ1-3; D gene: .; V gene: TRBV23-1; clone size: .; CDR3 DNA: TGCGCCACATTACCGCGGTATAGCTCTGGAAACACCATATATTTT; CDR3 protein: CATLPRYSSGNTIYF
J gene: TRBJ2-7; D gene: TRBD1; V gene: TRBV6-4; clone size: .; CDR3 DNA: TGTGCCAGCAGTGCGGGACAGGGGGGCTACGAGCAGTACTTC; CDR3 protein: CASSAGQGGYEQYF
J gene: TRBJ2-1; D gene: .; V gene: TRBV5-5; clone size: .; CDR3 DNA: TGTGCCAGCAGGGCGACTAGTTTCTATGAGCAGTTCTTC; CDR3 protein: CASRATSFYEQFF